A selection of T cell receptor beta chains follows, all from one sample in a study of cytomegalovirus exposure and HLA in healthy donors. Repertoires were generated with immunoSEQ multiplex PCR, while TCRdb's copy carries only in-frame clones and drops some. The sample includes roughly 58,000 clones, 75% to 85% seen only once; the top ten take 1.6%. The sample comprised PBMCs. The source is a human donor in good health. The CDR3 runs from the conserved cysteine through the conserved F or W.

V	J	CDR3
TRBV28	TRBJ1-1	CASTRLTGGTEAFF
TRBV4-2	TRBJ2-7	CASSLQYPGLQTDEQYF
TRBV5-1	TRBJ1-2	CASSTAGVNYGYTF
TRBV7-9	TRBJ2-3	CASSSSRGKTDTQYF
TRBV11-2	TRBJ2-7	CASRSIRGSYEQYF
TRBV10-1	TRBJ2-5	CAMRSETQYF
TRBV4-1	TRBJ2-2	CASSQVQGAGELFF
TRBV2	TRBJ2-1	CASGGRGYNEQFF
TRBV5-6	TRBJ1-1	CASSPPGGMNTEAFF
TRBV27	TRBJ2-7	CASSLTGDSYEQYF
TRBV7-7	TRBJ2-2	CASSSSGGTGELFF
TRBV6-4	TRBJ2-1	CASSAGRFDNEQFF
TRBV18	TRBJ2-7	CASSPSKEDEQYF
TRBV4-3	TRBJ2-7	CASSLGLASYEQYF
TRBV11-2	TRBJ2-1	CASSRFTAGTSLYNEQFF
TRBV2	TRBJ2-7	CASSPKGLAGVSYEQYF
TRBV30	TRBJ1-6	CAWSVRDRGSPLHF
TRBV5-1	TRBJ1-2	CASSITRAYYGYTF
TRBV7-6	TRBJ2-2	CASSQGTSGGENTGELFF
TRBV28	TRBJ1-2	CASRRDRGPYGYTF
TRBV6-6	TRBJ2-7	CASSTSDAYEQYF
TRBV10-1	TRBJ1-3	CASRSPVEDTIYF
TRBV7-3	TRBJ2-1	CASSYAGGPHNEQFF
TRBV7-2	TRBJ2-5	CASSFFRTPGETQYF
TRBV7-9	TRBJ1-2	CSSSLVLLYGYTF
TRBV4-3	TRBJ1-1	CASSHRQLTEAFF
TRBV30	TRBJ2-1	CAWTELAGGSYNEQFF
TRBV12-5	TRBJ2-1	CASGLAYQGSSYNEQFF
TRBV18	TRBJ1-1	CASSSDRNTEAFF
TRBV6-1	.	CASSVRQGYEQYF
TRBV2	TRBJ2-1	CASRPILAGGWNEQFF
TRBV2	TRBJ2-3	CANQRDRATDTQYF
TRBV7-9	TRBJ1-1	CASEGAMNTEAFF